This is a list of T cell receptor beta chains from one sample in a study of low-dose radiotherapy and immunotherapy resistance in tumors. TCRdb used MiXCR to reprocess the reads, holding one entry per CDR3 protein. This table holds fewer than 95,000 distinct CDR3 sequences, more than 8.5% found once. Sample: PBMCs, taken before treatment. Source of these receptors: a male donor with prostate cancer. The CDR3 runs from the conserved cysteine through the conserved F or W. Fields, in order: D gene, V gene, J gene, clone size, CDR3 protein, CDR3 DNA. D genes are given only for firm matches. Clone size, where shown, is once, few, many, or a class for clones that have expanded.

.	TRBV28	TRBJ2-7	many	CASQTDVTYEQYF	TGTGCCAGTCAGACAGATGTAACCTACGAGCAGTACTTC
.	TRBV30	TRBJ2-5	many	CAWSVGAGLQETQYF	TGTGCCTGGAGTGTGGGAGCGGGCCTGCAAGAGACCCAGTACTTC
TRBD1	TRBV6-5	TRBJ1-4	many	CASSFAWTGPNEKLFF	TGTGCCAGCAGTTTCGCATGGACAGGGCCTAATGAAAAACTGTTTTTT
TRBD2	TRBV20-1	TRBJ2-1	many	CSAKDGRTYNEQFF	TGCAGTGCTAAGGACGGGAGGACCTACAATGAGCAGTTCTTC
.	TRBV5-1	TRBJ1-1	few	CASSVDTEAFF	TGCGCCAGCAGCGTCGACACTGAAGCTTTCTTT
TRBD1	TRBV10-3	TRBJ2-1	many	CAISSPGQTYNEQFF	TGTGCCATCAGCTCTCCGGGACAGACCTACAATGAGCAGTTCTTC
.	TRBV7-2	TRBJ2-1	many	CASSLVSRSSYNEQFF	TGTGCCAGCAGCTTAGTTTCCCGGAGCTCCTACAATGAGCAGTTCTTC
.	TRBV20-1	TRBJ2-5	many	CSAPDQETQYF	TGCAGTGCCCCGGACCAAGAGACCCAGTACTTC
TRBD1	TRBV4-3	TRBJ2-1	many	CASSQQGASYNEQFF	TGCGCCAGCAGCCAACAGGGGGCCTCCTACAATGAGCAGTTCTTC
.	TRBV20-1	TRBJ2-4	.	CSASGGQGQAGGPSNIQYF	TGCAGTGCCTCTGGTGGACAGGGGCAAGCGGGAGGTCCATCGAACATTCAGTACTTC
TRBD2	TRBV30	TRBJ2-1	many	CAWNAGDFYNEQFF	TGTGCCTGGAATGCGGGAGATTTCTACAATGAGCAGTTCTTC
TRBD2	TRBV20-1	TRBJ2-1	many	CSSLSGSDEQFF	TGCAGTTCTCTTAGCGGGAGCGATGAGCAGTTCTTC
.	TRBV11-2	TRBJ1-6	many	CASSLDLTVYSPLHF	TGTGCCAGCAGCTTAGATCTAACGGTTTATTCACCCCTCCACTTT
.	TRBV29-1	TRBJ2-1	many	CSVPSTEQFF	TGCAGCGTTCCATCGACTGAGCAGTTCTTC
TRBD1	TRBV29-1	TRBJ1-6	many	CSVALDRGNNSPLHF	TGCAGCGTTGCTCTAGACAGGGGGAATAATTCACCCCTCCACTTT
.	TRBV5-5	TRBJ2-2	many	CASSPGSGNTGELFF	TGTGCCAGCAGTCCTGGTTCAGGGAACACCGGGGAGCTGTTTTTT
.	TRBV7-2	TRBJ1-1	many	CASSSLQGGIAEAFF	TGTGCCAGCAGTAGTTTACAGGGTGGAATCGCTGAAGCTTTCTTT
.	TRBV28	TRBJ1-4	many	CASSSPRARHSF	TGTGCCAGCAGTTCCCCCAGGGCGAGGCACAGTTTT
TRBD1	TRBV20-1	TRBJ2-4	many	CSARQPGTGDQNIQYF	TGCAGTGCTAGGCAACCCGGGACAGGGGACCAAAACATTCAGTACTTC
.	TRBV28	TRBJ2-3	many	CASKGQLTDTQYF	TGTGCCAGCAAGGGTCAGCTCACAGATACGCAGTATTTT
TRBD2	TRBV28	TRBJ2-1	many	CASSLGGLASYNEQFF	TGTGCCAGCAGTTTAGGGGGACTAGCCTCCTACAATGAGCAGTTCTTC
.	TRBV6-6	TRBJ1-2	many	CASSYGHSNYGYTF	TGTGCCAGCAGTTACGGACATTCTAACTATGGCTACACCTTC
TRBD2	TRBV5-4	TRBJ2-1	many	CASSPLAGTGVNEQFF	TGTGCCAGCAGCCCCCTAGCGGGAACGGGGGTCAATGAGCAGTTCTTC
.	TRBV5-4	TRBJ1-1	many	CASSLGNMNTEAFF	TGTGCCAGCAGCTTGGGGAATATGAACACTGAAGCTTTCTTT
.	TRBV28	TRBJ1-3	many	CASSFLYPLDSGNTIYF	TGTGCCAGCAGTTTCCTCTACCCCTTGGACTCTGGAAACACCATATATTTT
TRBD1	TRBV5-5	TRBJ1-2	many	CASSLDPGTGRVGYTF	TGTGCCAGCAGCTTAGACCCCGGGACAGGGCGTGTCGGCTACACCTTC
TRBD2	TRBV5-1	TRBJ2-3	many	CASSAQTSGTDTQYF	TGCGCCAGCAGCGCACAGACTAGCGGCACAGATACGCAGTATTTT
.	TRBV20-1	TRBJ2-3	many	CSARSGGQYF	TGCAGTGCTCGTAGCGGAGGGCAGTATTTT
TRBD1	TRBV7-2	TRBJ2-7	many	CASSSLTGPWQYF	TGTGCCAGCAGCTCACTGACAGGGCCTTGGCAGTACTTC
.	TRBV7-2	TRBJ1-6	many	CASSLGLSSYNSPLHF	TGTGCCAGCAGTCTCGGACTGAGCTCCTATAATTCACCCCTCCACTTT
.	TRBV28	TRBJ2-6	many	CASSLFPSSGANVLTF	TGTGCCAGCAGTTTATTCCCGAGCTCTGGGGCCAACGTCCTGACTTTC
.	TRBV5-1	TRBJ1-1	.	CASSLTGRGTEAFF	TGCGCCAGCAGCTTGACAGGGCGTGGCACTGAAGCTTTCTTT
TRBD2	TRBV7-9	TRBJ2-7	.	CASSWGGAEQYF	TGTGCCAGCAGCTGGGGAGGGGCAGAGCAGTACTTC
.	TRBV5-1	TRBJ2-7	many	CASSENSGAYEQYF	TGCGCCAGCAGCGAGAATAGCGGAGCCTACGAGCAGTACTTC
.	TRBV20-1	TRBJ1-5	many	CSARLNRNQPQHF	TGCAGTGCTAGGTTAAACAGAAATCAGCCCCAGCATTTT
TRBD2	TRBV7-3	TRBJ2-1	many	CASSLTREGGNEQFF	TGTGCCAGCAGCTTAACGCGGGAGGGGGGTAATGAGCAGTTCTTC
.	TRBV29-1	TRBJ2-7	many	CSVEFAGVEQYF	TGCAGCGTTGAGTTCGCCGGGGTCGAGCAGTACTTC
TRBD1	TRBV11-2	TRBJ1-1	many	CASSSLAGQQNTEAFF	TGTGCCAGCAGCTCCCTAGCGGGACAGCAGAACACTGAAGCTTTCTTT
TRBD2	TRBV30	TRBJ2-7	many	CAWSVGGRREQYF	TGTGCCTGGAGTGTTGGCGGGAGACGCGAGCAGTACTTC
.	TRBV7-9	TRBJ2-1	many	CASSLLNGGRSYNEQFF	TGTGCCAGCAGCTTACTTAATGGGGGCCGATCCTACAATGAGCAGTTCTTC
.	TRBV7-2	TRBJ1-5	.	CASSFTGAGPQHF	TGTGCCAGCAGCTTTACAGGAGCCGGGCCCCAGCATTTT
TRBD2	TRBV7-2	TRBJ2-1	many	CASSYGLAEAYNEQFF	TGTGCCAGCAGCTACGGGCTAGCGGAGGCCTACAATGAGCAGTTCTTC
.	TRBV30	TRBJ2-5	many	CAWSVTPETQYF	TGTGCCTGGAGTGTCACACCAGAGACCCAGTACTTC
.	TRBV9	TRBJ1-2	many	CASSRQNTENYGYTF	TGTGCCAGCAGTCGACAAAATACAGAGAACTATGGCTACACCTTC
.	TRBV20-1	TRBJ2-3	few	CSPLGVSSTDTQYF	TGCAGTCCCCTGGGAGTTTCTAGCACAGATACGCAGTATTTT
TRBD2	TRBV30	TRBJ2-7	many	CAWSGLAAYEQYF	TGTGCCTGGAGCGGACTAGCGGCCTACGAGCAGTACTTC
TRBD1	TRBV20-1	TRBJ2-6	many	CSASSGQGAGANVLTF	TGCAGTGCTAGTTCGGGACAGGGGGCTGGGGCCAACGTCCTGACTTTC
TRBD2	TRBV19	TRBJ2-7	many	CASIETSGSHEQYF	TGTGCCAGTATCGAGACTAGCGGGAGCCACGAGCAGTACTTC
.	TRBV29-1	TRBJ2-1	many	CSVGSLYNEQFF	TGCAGCGTGGGGAGTTTGTACAATGAGCAGTTCTTC